The 12 T cell receptor beta chains below were found in one sample sequenced in a study of blood T cell repertoires in COVID-19. Assay: immunoSEQ multiplex PCR; the TCRdb copy retains only in-frame clones and omits some. Here the sample spans 60,000 to 85,000 clones, 75% to 90% being singletons. Material for sequencing was peripheral blood. Receptor source: a man between 70 and 80 years old who had recovered from COVID-19.

The table lists this clone with a count of one. The chain has TRBV3-1 (or the pseudogene TRBV3-2) and TRBJ2-1; D remains unclear. This CDR3 is built from 12 residues. Trimming took 1 base from V and 7 from J, leaving 5 bases between them. CDR1 is LGHDT and CDR2 is YNNKEL in the germline V gene (reference sequence). CDR3 in amino acids: CASSQARNEQFF. The CDR3 DNA reads as TGTGCCAGCAGCCAAGCTCGTAATGAGCAGTTCTTC.

In this sample, this clone turned up once. The V and J genes are TRBV7-9 and TRBJ1-2; the D gene is possibly TRBD1 (6 bases). From germline, CDR1 is SEHNR and CDR2 FQNEAQ (reference sequence). V was pared by 5 bases and J by 8 bases, with 15 bases between. The CDR3 has 13 residues. DNA of the CDR3: TGTGCCAGCAGCGTTACAGGGTCTTACGGCTACACCTTC. As protein: CASSVTGSYGYTF. Full variable domain (remainder filled in from reference TRBV7-9 and TRBJ1-2): DTGVSQNPRHKITKRGQNVTFRCDPISEHNRLYWYRQTLGQGPEFLTYFQNEAQLEKSRLLSDRFSAERPKGSFSTLEIQRTEQGDSAMYLCASSVTGSYGYTFGSGTRLTVV.

The genes are TRBV19 and TRBJ2-5; 10 bases align to TRBD1. CDR3 length: 15 amino acids. V was clipped by 5 bases and J by 5 bases; unmatched bases: 8. In germline, CDR1 is LNHDA, CDR2 SQIVND (reference sequence). CDR3 sequence (DNA): TGTGCCAGTAGTCCCAGGGACAGGGGAGGGGAGACCCAGTACTTC. Protein sequence: CASSPRDRGGETQYF.

J is TRBJ2-1 and V is TRBV4-1; D call uncertain. The CDR3 loop spans 11 amino acids. In germline, CDR1 is MGHRA, CDR2 YSYEKL. The germline V and J ends were trimmed by 3 bases and 7 bases, with 4 bases remaining between them. This chain's CDR3 is CASSHGNEQFF. Written as DNA, the CDR3 is TGCGCCAGCAGCCACGGGAATGAGCAGTTCTTC.

V and J are TRBV30 and TRBJ2-7, with D perhaps matching TRBD1 (5 bases). From germline, CDR1 is GTSNPN and CDR2 SVGIG (reference sequence). The length of the CDR3 is 13 residues. Trimming pared 5 bases from V and 2 bases from J, leaving 13 bases between. The CDR3 here is CAWATGQTYEQYF. CDR3 nucleotides: TGTGCCTGGGCGACTGGACAAACCTACGAGCAGTACTTC. The whole variable domain, remainder taken from reference TRBV30 and TRBJ2-7, is SQTIHQWPATLVQPVGSPLSLECTVEGTSNPNLYWYRQAAGRGLQLLFYSVGIGQISSEVPQNLSASRPQDRQFILSSKKLLLSDSGFYLCAWATGQTYEQYFGPGTRLTVT.

This clone was observed a handful of times. The gene calls are TRBV27 and TRBJ2-3; perhaps TRBD1 as D (6 bases). The V gene lost 4 bases and the J gene lost 2 bases, with 10 bases spanning the gap. Per germline, CDR1 MNHEY and CDR2 SMNVEV (reference sequence). This CDR3 is 14 amino acids long. In DNA form, the CDR3 reads TGTGCCAGCAGTTGGCAGGGGTACACAGATACGCAGTATTTT. Encoded protein: CASSWQGYTDTQYF.

V is TRBV6-2 or TRBV6-3 and J is TRBJ2-5; a possible D gene is TRBD2 (5 bases). The CDR3 spans 12 residues. The germline gives CDR1 MNHEY, CDR2 SVGEGT. V dropped 3 bases and J dropped 5 bases, with 7 bases sitting between them. CDR3 in DNA: TGTGCCAGCAGTTATCGAGGGGAGACCCAGTACTTC. It is translated as CASSYRGETQYF.

The rearrangement links TRBV29-1 to TRBJ1-5, with a possible D match to TRBD1 (5 bases). Germline-derived CDR1 and CDR2 are SQVTM and ANQGSEA. V was shortened by 5 bases and J by 4 bases, with 12 bases between the two germline ends. This CDR3 comprises 13 residues. CDR3 loop: CSVRKTDNQPQHF. The CDR3 nucleotides read TGCAGCGTTCGAAAGACAGATAATCAGCCCCAGCATTTT.

This clone showed up many times. The chain recombines TRBV27 with TRBJ2-1; 8 positions match TRBD1. Trimming took 5 bases from V and 5 from J; bases not matched to a gene: 5. Germline V CDR1 and CDR2: MNHEY, SMNVEV (reference sequence). The CDR3 length is 14 residues. The chain's CDR3 is CASSDQGAHNEQFF. In DNA, the CDR3 is TGTGCCAGCAGTGACCAGGGGGCGCACAATGAGCAGTTCTTC.

V and J are TRBV7-9 and TRBJ2-7; the match to TRBD1 covers 7 bases. The CDR3 contains 12 residues. The germline CDR1 and CDR2 sequences are SEHNR and FQNEAQ (reference sequence). With V trimmed by 8 bases and J by 3 bases, 4 bases remained unmatched. The CDR3 DNA sequence: TGTGCCAGCCGGGACAGCGGCTACGAGCAGTACTTC. Encoded protein: CASRDSGYEQYF.

This clone was picked up one time. CDR3: CASSQAGGSTNEKLFF. CDR3 nucleotide sequence: TGTGCCAGCAGCCAGGCGGGGGGGAGCACTAATGAAAAACTGTTTTTT. The chain is built from TRBV4-2 and TRBJ1-4; possibly TRBD1 for D (5 bases). The germline V gene has CDR1 LGHNA and CDR2 YNFKEQ. V lost 3 bases and J lost 2, with 13 bases in between. The CDR3 is made up of 16 amino acids.

V is TRBV24-1 and J is TRBJ2-5, with 15 nucleotides matching TRBD2. The J segment lost 2 bases and the V segment lost 3 bases, leaving 3 bases of the junction unmatched. Germline V gene data show CDR1 as KGHDR and CDR2 as SFDVKD. There are 17 residues in the CDR3. The CDR3 spells CATSDPGTSGGQETQYF. CDR3 sequence (DNA): TGTGCCACCAGTGATCCTGGGACTAGCGGGGGGCAAGAGACCCAGTACTTC.